The 30 T cell receptor beta chains below were found in one sample sequenced in a study of cytomegalovirus exposure and HLA in healthy donors. TCRdb's table, derived via immunoSEQ multiplex PCR, lists solely in-frame clones and lacks some. The sample contains under 150,000 clones, about 88% of which appear only once. The sample was PBMCs. The source is a man younger than 35 in good health and CMV-seropositive.

The rearrangement joins TRBV7-6 to TRBJ1-6; no definite D call. Looked up from germline, CDR1 is SGHVS and CDR2 is FNYEAQ. This CDR3 region has 19 residues. V lost 2 bases to trimming and J lost 4 bases, with 21 bases between them. The CDR3 loop is CASSLFEDYSPPYNSPLHF. The CDR3 DNA reads as TGTGCCAGCAGCTTATTTGAAGACTACAGCCCGCCTTATAATTCACCCCTCCACTTT.

Only one count was recorded for this clone. The rearrangement links TRBV6-5 to TRBJ1-1, with 7 nucleotides matching TRBD1. CDR3 length: 14 amino acids. V gave up 7 bases and J gave up 0 bases; unmatched junction bases: 5. Germline V gene data show CDR1 as MNHEY and CDR2 as SVGAGI. CDR3 in amino acids: CASTRGQLNTEAFF. Here the CDR3 DNA reads TGTGCCAGCACCCGGGGACAGTTGAACACTGAAGCTTTCTTT.

The chain is built from TRBV19 and TRBJ1-2, with D uncertain. V was cut by 6 bases and J by 9 bases, with 20 bases left in between. This CDR3 is built from 14 residues. Germline V gene lookup returns CDR1 LNHDA and CDR2 SQIVND (reference sequence). The CDR3 sequence: CASSRGERELSYTF. Written as DNA, the CDR3 is TGTGCCAGTAGCCGGGGTGAAAGGGAACTTAGCTACACCTTC.

The J gene is TRBJ2-7, the V gene TRBV18, with TRBD1 identical over 9 bases. The germline V gene has CDR1 KGHSH and CDR2 LQKENI. V lost 4 bases and J lost 4; bases outside the gene matches: 8. This CDR3 has 15 residues. CDR3: CASSQRQGGPYEQYF. The CDR3 nucleotides are TGTGCCAGCTCACAGCGACAGGGGGGGCCATACGAGCAGTACTTC.

The sample holds one count of this clone. The chain joins TRBV30 to TRBJ2-1; D perhaps matches TRBD1 (6 bases). The V and J ends lost 4 bases and 8 bases respectively, with 15 bases between them. Looked up from germline, CDR1 is GTSNPN and CDR2 is SVGIG (reference sequence). The CDR3 sequence is 13 residues long. Here the CDR3 DNA reads TGTGCCTGGAACGCAGGACAGACTGATGAGCAGTTCTTC. This translates into CAWNAGQTDEQFF.

This chain links TRBV7-6 with TRBJ2-1; D possibly corresponds to TRBD2 (6 bases). The CDR3 is 15 residues long. Germline CDR1 reads SGHVS; CDR2 reads FNYEAQ. Deletions cut 0 bases from V and 8 bases from J, with 14 bases between. The DNA for the CDR3 is TGTGCCAGCAGCTTAGCGGAGGGATCTGCTTATGAGCAGTTCTTC. This gives the protein CASSLAEGSAYEQFF.

The chain combines TRBV21-1 with TRBJ2-1; the tabulated D call, TRBD1, remains unverified against the DNA. TRBV21-1 is recorded as a pseudogene. This CDR3 contains 17 residues. CDR3 bases: TGTGCCAGCAGCAAAATGAGCTACAGGGGATCCTACAATGAGCAGTTCTTC. Amino acids: CASSKMSYRGSYNEQFF.

This rearrangement joins TRBV6-6 to TRBJ2-7, with 9 nucleotides matching TRBD2. Germline V gives CDR1 MNHNY, CDR2 SVGAGI (reference sequence). The junction had 5 bases not matched to a gene; V was cut back by 2 bases and J by 3 bases. This CDR3 comprises 15 residues. The CDR3 coding sequence is TGTGCCAGCAGTTACGGCCTAGCGGGAAGCTACGAGCAGTACTTC. It codes for CASSYGLAGSYEQYF.

V gene TRBV6-5 combines with J gene TRBJ1-2; 8 nucleotides match TRBD1. Germline trimming cut 10 bases from V and 4 bases from J; bases unmatched to any gene: 5. The CDR3 contains 12 residues. The germline gives CDR1 MNHEY, CDR2 SVGAGI. The CDR3 reads CAIGTGLYGYTF. The CDR3 region has the DNA TGTGCCATCGGGACAGGTCTCTATGGCTACACCTTC.

V usage is TRBV10-2 and J usage is TRBJ2-2, with no clear D. V lost 11 bases and J 4 bases, leaving 11 bases between the germline ends. Germline V lookup: CDR1 WSHSY, CDR2 SAAADI. The CDR3 loop spans 12 amino acids. Written as DNA, the CDR3 is TGCGCCGCCGGAGTTCCCACCGGGGAGCTGTTTTTT. Encoded protein: CAAGVPTGELFF.

J is TRBJ2-5 and V is TRBV5-1, with D perhaps TRBD1 (6 bases). The CDR3 has 16 residues. V was clipped by 1 base and J by 5 bases, with 18 bases between them. Germline V gene lookup returns CDR1 SGHRS and CDR2 YFSETQ. CDR3 nucleotide sequence: TGCGCCAGCAGCTTGCAGGGGACGAGTAGCCGGGAGACCCAGTACTTC. Its protein product is CASSLQGTSSRETQYF.

The chain is built from TRBV29-1 and TRBJ2-2; 9 nucleotides align to TRBD1. CDR1 is SQVTM and CDR2 is ANQGSEA in the germline V gene. The V and J ends lost 3 bases and 5 bases, in that order; junction bases with no gene match: 10. The length of the CDR3 is 16 residues. In nucleotides, the CDR3 is TGCAGCGTTGAGGGGACTAACAGGGGGCGAACCGGGGAGCTGTTTTTT. Encoded protein: CSVEGTNRGRTGELFF.

The genes are TRBV5-1 and TRBJ2-7; D is possibly TRBD2 (7 bases). This CDR3 spans 19 amino acids. Germline CDR1 reads SGHRS; CDR2 reads YFSETQ. The germline V and J ends were trimmed by 0 bases and 3 bases, with 25 bases remaining between them. CDR3 coding DNA: TGCGCCAGCAGCTTGGTGGTGGGGGCGGGAGTGGGACCTTTCTACGAGCAGTACTTC. Protein product: CASSLVVGAGVGPFYEQYF.

This rearrangement joins TRBV5-1 to TRBJ2-7; weak D call: TRBD2 (6 bases). The CDR3 runs to 15 residues. V was trimmed by 4 bases and J by 2 bases, leaving 16 bases between them. Germline V gives CDR1 SGHRS, CDR2 YFSETQ. The CDR3 DNA reads as TGCGCCAGCAGCCCGGGGGAGGTCCTAACCTACGAGCAGTACTTC. Encoded protein: CASSPGEVLTYEQYF.

J is TRBJ1-2 and V is TRBV29-1; no definite D call. Germline CDR1 SQVTM, CDR2 ANQGSEA. CDR3 length: 12 amino acids. V gave up 5 bases and J gave up 6 bases, with 13 bases separating them. The CDR3 sequence is CSVYTSEDGYTF. The DNA for the CDR3 is TGCAGCGTTTACACCTCAGAGGATGGCTACACCTTC.

The V and J genes are TRBV5-1 and TRBJ2-7; 9 bases are a match to TRBD1. This CDR3 is 15 amino acids long. The junction had 8 bases not matched to a gene; V was cut back by 4 bases and J by 3 bases. Germline V gene sequence: CDR1 SGHRS, CDR2 YFSETQ. CDR3 sequence reads: CASSDGGTGFYEQYF. For the CDR3, the DNA is TGCGCCAGCAGCGACGGCGGGACAGGGTTCTACGAGCAGTACTTC.

The J gene is TRBJ1-5, the V gene TRBV6-1; no definite D call. V gave up 10 bases and J gave up 3 bases, with 16 bases separating them. This CDR3 is built from 14 residues. Germline V CDR1 and CDR2: MNHNS, SASEGT. CDR3 nucleotide sequence: TGTGCCACCAGACCATCGAGTGCCAATCAGCCCCAGCATTTT. Amino acids: CATRPSSANQPQHF.

As DNA, the CDR3 is TGTGCCAGCAGTGTTAGCGGGAGGACAGATACGCAGTATTTT. Protein sequence: CASSVSGRTDTQYF. The rearrangement uses TRBV6-1 and TRBJ2-3, with 10 bases fitting TRBD2. The ends lost 4 bases at V and 3 bases at J; junction bases unmatched: 1. This CDR3 has 14 residues. Germline values: CDR1 MNHNS, CDR2 SASEGT.

This clone was counted a few times. The chain uses TRBV10-1 and TRBJ2-1; 15 nucleotides line up with TRBD2. Germline V gene lookup returns CDR1 WNHNN and CDR2 SYGVQD (reference sequence). V lost 3 bases to trimming and J lost 3 bases; unmatched junction nucleotides: 12. The CDR3 extends over 20 amino acids. The CDR3 is CASSERAGLAGGPGYNEQFF. DNA of the CDR3: TGCGCCAGCAGTGAAAGGGCAGGACTAGCGGGAGGGCCGGGCTACAATGAGCAGTTCTTC.

This chain joins TRBV10-1 and TRBJ1-1; TRBD1 might be the D (5 bases). This CDR3 spans 13 amino acids. Germline-derived CDR1 and CDR2 are WNHNN and SYGVQD (reference sequence). V was pared by 6 bases and J by 0 bases, with 8 bases between. Written as DNA, the CDR3 is TGCGCCAGCAGCCGACAGTTGAACACTGAAGCTTTCTTT. Its protein product is CASSRQLNTEAFF.

This chain links TRBV18 with TRBJ2-1; 9 nucleotides align to TRBD2. J was trimmed by 4 bases and V by 2 bases; bases with no gene match: 3. CDR3 length: 15 residues. From germline, CDR1 is KGHSH and CDR2 LQKENI. CDR3 nucleotide sequence: TGTGCCAGCTCACCAGAGACTAGCGGATACAATGAGCAGTTCTTC. Amino acids: CASSPETSGYNEQFF. Based on the CDR3 plus reference TRBV18 and TRBJ2-1, the full variable domain is NAGVMQNPRHLVRRRGQEARLRCSPMKGHSHVYWYRQLPEEGLKFMVYLQKENIIDESGMPKERFSAEFPKEGPSILRIQQVVRGDSAAYFCASSPETSGYNEQFFGPGTRLTVL.

This clone showed up just once. The same CDR3 can be traced to other DNA sequences in this sample. The genes are TRBV18 and TRBJ1-1; D unresolved. CDR3 length: 13 residues. V was cut by 2 bases and J by 1 base, with 5 bases left in between. Germline V gene sequence: CDR1 KGHSH, CDR2 LQKENI. This CDR3 is CASSPAGNTEAFF. The CDR3 region has the DNA TGTGCCAGCTCACCAGCCGGGAACACTGAAGCTTTCTTT.

This rearrangement joins TRBV6-1 to TRBJ1-2; weak D call: TRBD1 (6 bases). Germline lookup yields CDR1 MNHNS and CDR2 SASEGT. The V end was cut by 4 bases, the J end by 2 bases, with 14 bases between. There are 15 residues in the CDR3. CDR3 sequence: CASSGGHLGNYGYTF. The CDR3 DNA sequence: TGTGCCAGCAGTGGGGGACACCTCGGAAACTATGGCTACACCTTC.

V is TRBV27 and J is TRBJ1-5, with D possibly being TRBD1 (6 bases). The CDR3 sequence is 13 residues long. Trimming shortened V by 9 bases and J by 3 bases, and 12 bases separated the two germline ends. Germline V lookup: CDR1 MNHEY, CDR2 SMNVEV (reference sequence). The CDR3 sequence: CASKQGLNQPQHF. The CDR3 DNA follows: TGTGCCAGTAAACAGGGTCTCAATCAGCCCCAGCATTTT.

This chain links TRBV7-3 with TRBJ2-5; a weak D match, TRBD1 (6 bases). CDR1 SGHTA and CDR2 FQGTGA come from the germline V gene. The CDR3 extends over 15 amino acids. V lost 1 base and J 4 bases, leaving 13 bases between the germline ends. The CDR3 sequence is CASSLNAGARETQYF. In DNA form, the CDR3 reads TGTGCCAGCAGCTTAAATGCAGGGGCGCGAGAGACCCAGTACTTC. Based on the CDR3 plus reference TRBV7-3 and TRBJ2-5, the full variable domain is GAGVSQTPSNKVTEKGKYVELRCDPISGHTALYWYRQSLGQGPEFLIYFQGTGAADDSGLPNDRFFAVRPEGSVSTLKIQRTERGDSAVYLCASSLNAGARETQYFGPGTRLLVL.

The chain recombines TRBV28 with TRBJ2-7; 9 bases align to TRBD1. J gave up 4 bases and V 6 bases, and 16 bases lay outside the gene matches. Per the germline V gene, CDR1 is MDHEN and CDR2 is SYDVKM. The CDR3 consists of 17 residues. The CDR3 DNA follows: TGTGCCAGCAGACCCCCTTTAGGACAGGGGATACCTTACGAGCAGTACTTC. This gives the protein CASRPPLGQGIPYEQYF. The full variable domain, in which reference TRBV28 and TRBJ2-7 provide the parts outside the CDR3, is DVKVTQSSRYLVKRTGEKVFLECVQDMDHENMFWYRQDPGLGLRLIYFSYDVKMKEKGDIPEGYSVSREKKERFSLILESASTNQTSMYLCASRPPLGQGIPYEQYFGPGTRLTVT.

The CDR3 protein is CASSPGGETQYF. The CDR3 region has the DNA TGTGCCAGCAGTCCAGGGGGAGAGACCCAGTACTTC. The chain employs TRBV6-5 and TRBJ2-5; 7 bases map to TRBD1. The CDR3 consists of 12 residues. J lost 4 bases, V lost 5 bases, and 1 base had no gene match. Germline CDR1 and CDR2: MNHEY and SVGAGI.

The CDR3 loop is CASSPGRAGGISGANVLTF. CDR3 sequence (DNA): TGTGCCAGCTCACCCGGCCGGGCAGGGGGCATCTCTGGGGCCAACGTCCTGACTTTC. The chain recombines TRBV18 with TRBJ2-6; 8 bases align to TRBD1. The V gene end was trimmed by 3 bases and the J gene end by 0 bases; junction bases not matched to a gene: 10. This CDR3 comprises 19 residues. CDR1 is KGHSH, CDR2 LQKENI, per germline.

This clone appeared a few times. The sample holds other DNA sequences that translate to the same CDR3. The rearrangement joins TRBV7-9 to TRBJ1-5, with D unclear. In germline, CDR1 is SEHNR, CDR2 FQNEAQ (reference sequence). V was cut by 5 bases and J by 3 bases, with 11 bases left in between. This CDR3 contains 14 residues. CDR3 region: CASSPSGDNQPQHF. The CDR3 coding sequence is TGTGCCAGCAGCCCATCCGGGGACAATCAGCCCCAGCATTTT. The full variable domain, completed using reference TRBV7-9 and TRBJ1-5, is DTGVSQNPRHKITKRGQNVTFRCDPISEHNRLYWYRQTLGQGPEFLTYFQNEAQLEKSRLLSDRFSAERPKGSFSTLEIQRTEQGDSAMYLCASSPSGDNQPQHFGDGTRLSIL.

This sequence joins TRBV6-5 and TRBJ2-2; a possible D gene is TRBD1 (6 bases). Trimming stripped 3 bases from V and 6 bases from J, with 11 bases between. CDR1 is MNHEY and CDR2 is SVGAGI in the germline V gene. The CDR3 runs to 14 residues. The CDR3 nucleotides are TGTGCCAGCAGTTATTCACAGGGCCCCGGGGAGCTGTTTTTT. As protein: CASSYSQGPGELFF.